The 20 T cell receptor beta chains below come from one sample, sequenced in a study of shared clonotypes between healthy human individuals. Assay used: immunoSEQ multiplex PCR; TCRdb lists only in-frame clones, some missing. The table records 980,000 or so clones, more than 75% of them present only once. The sample was memory CD4+ T cells sorted from blood. Specified subset: CD45RA-negative fraction. These receptors were collected from a man between 18 and 29 years old in good health.

As regards this clone: The same CDR3 can be traced to other DNA sequences in this sample. V usage is TRBV10-3 and J usage is TRBJ2-5, with 7 bases that match TRBD1. The CDR3 has 13 amino acids. V was pared by 6 bases and J by 1 base, with 2 bases of the junction left unmatched. From germline, CDR1 is ENHRY and CDR2 SYGVKD. This chain's CDR3 is CAISDRVQETQYF. The DNA of the CDR3 is TGTGCCATCAGCGACAGGGTCCAAGAGACCCAGTACTTC.

In its sample, this clone was seen a few times. The rearrangement uses TRBV30 and TRBJ1-4, with 7 bases that match TRBD1. The V and J ends lost 3 bases and 7 bases, in that order; junction bases with no gene match: 5. Germline assignment: CDR1 GTSNPN and CDR2 SVGIG (reference sequence). This CDR3 spans 13 amino acids. The CDR3 is CAWRVQGVEKLFF. The DNA for the CDR3 is TGTGCCTGGAGGGTCCAGGGGGTTGAAAAACTGTTTTTT.

V is TRBV7-9 and J is TRBJ2-5, with 14 bases that match TRBD2. This CDR3 contains 15 residues. J lost 5 bases, V lost 3 bases, and 2 bases had no gene match. Per germline, CDR1 SEHNR and CDR2 FQNEAQ (reference sequence). The CDR3 reads CASSFGTSGSETQYF. CDR3 DNA sequence: TGTGCCAGCAGCTTCGGGACTAGCGGGAGCGAGACCCAGTACTTC.

This rearrangement joins TRBV7-8 to TRBJ2-7; TRBD2 is a possible D gene (6 bases). CDR1 SGHVS and CDR2 FQNEAQ come from the germline V gene. Deletions cut 5 bases from V and 1 base from J, with 18 bases between. CDR3 size: 16 residues. The CDR3 DNA follows: TGTGCCAGCAGCCAACCAGAAAGTAGCGGTTCCTACGAGCAGTACTTC. Amino acid sequence: CASSQPESSGSYEQYF.

V and J are TRBV20-1 and TRBJ2-1, with TRBD2 identical over 7 bases. CDR1 is DFQATT and CDR2 is SNEGSKA in the germline V gene (reference sequence). This CDR3 is built from 11 residues. V dropped 5 bases and J dropped 12; count of bases not matched to a gene: 7. This CDR3 is CSAFPSGMQFF. The DNA of the CDR3 is TGCAGTGCTTTTCCCAGCGGGATGCAGTTCTTC.

Comments on this clone: Other DNA sequences of this sample code for an identical CDR3. The J gene is TRBJ1-1, the V gene TRBV7-9, with D perhaps matching TRBD1 (5 bases). The CDR3 has 14 residues. The V and J ends lost 0 bases and 1 base respectively, with 6 bases between them. Germline loops: CDR1 SEHNR, CDR2 FQNEAQ (reference sequence). The CDR3 spells CASSLATGNTEAFF. In nucleotides, the CDR3 is TGTGCCAGCAGCTTAGCTACAGGGAACACTGAAGCTTTCTTT. The full variable domain, rest sourced from reference TRBV7-9 and TRBJ1-1, is DTGVSQNPRHKITKRGQNVTFRCDPISEHNRLYWYRQTLGQGPEFLTYFQNEAQLEKSRLLSDRFSAERPKGSFSTLEIQRTEQGDSAMYLCASSLATGNTEAFFGQGTRLTVV.

On this clone itself: One junction end does not reproduce the germline sequence, and a read error may be involved. The CDR3 region is CASSLSQASHEQYF. In DNA form, the CDR3 reads TGTGCCAGCAGTTTATCGCAGGCCTCCCACGAGCAGTACTTC. This rearrangement joins TRBV27 to TRBJ2-7; no reliable D call. Germline CDR1 reads MNHEY; CDR2 reads SMNVEV (reference sequence). This CDR3 region has 14 residues.

J is TRBJ2-6 and V is TRBV19; D is perhaps TRBD1 (5 bases). The V end lost 2 bases, the J end lost 0 bases, and 11 bases lay between the germline ends. The CDR3 is 17 amino acids. Germline CDR1 LNHDA, CDR2 SQIVND (reference sequence). In DNA, the CDR3 is TGTGCCAGTAGTATATGGGGCACCCGCTCTGGGGCCAACGTCCTGACTTTC. This translates into CASSIWGTRSGANVLTF.

This clone appeared a few times. The chain couples TRBV6-6 to TRBJ1-1, with D perhaps matching TRBD1 (6 bases). With 4 bases removed from V and 7 bases from J, the gap between germline ends came to 10 bases. The CDR3 is 12 residues long. Germline loops: CDR1 MNHNY, CDR2 SVGAGI (reference sequence). CDR3 amino acids: CASSFGQLEAFF. DNA for the CDR3: TGTGCCAGCAGTTTCGGACAGCTTGAAGCTTTCTTT.

The CDR3 DNA sequence: TGCGCCAGCAGTGATGGGGGAGTCGGCACAGATACGCAGTATTTT. Translating gives CASSDGGVGTDTQYF. This chain connects TRBV10-1 to TRBJ2-3; TRBD1 or TRBD2 may be the D gene (5 bases each). The V gene lost 3 bases and the J gene lost 1 base, with 11 bases spanning the gap. Germline V gene lookup returns CDR1 WNHNN and CDR2 SYGVQD (reference sequence). This CDR3 contains 15 residues.

The rearrangement joins TRBV7-9 to TRBJ1-2; D perhaps matches TRBD1 (6 bases). Germline assignment: CDR1 SEHNR and CDR2 FQNEAQ (reference sequence). V was clipped by 2 bases and J by 10 bases, with 17 bases between them. This CDR3 is built from 14 residues. DNA for the CDR3: TGTGCCAGCAGCTTAAGCGGGGGCCTCGAATACTACACCTTC. Translating gives CASSLSGGLEYYTF. The full variable domain, its missing parts supplied by reference TRBV7-9 and TRBJ1-2, is DTGVSQNPRHKITKRGQNVTFRCDPISEHNRLYWYRQTLGQGPEFLTYFQNEAQLEKSRLLSDRFSAERPKGSFSTLEIQRTEQGDSAMYLCASSLSGGLEYYTFGSGTRLTVV.

The chain combines TRBV19 with TRBJ2-3; 7 nucleotides line up with TRBD2. Germline loops: CDR1 LNHDA, CDR2 SQIVND (reference sequence). CDR3 length: 14 amino acids. With 6 bases clipped from V and 0 bases from J, the junction kept 3 bases outside the gene matches. DNA of the CDR3: TGTGCCAGTAGCAGCGGGGCTAGCACAGATACGCAGTATTTT. Amino acids: CASSSGASTDTQYF.

In DNA form, the CDR3 reads TGTGCCAGCAGCTTCGGAGACAGGTCCACAGATACGCAGTATTTT. Translating it yields CASSFGDRSTDTQYF. The chain has TRBV5-4 and TRBJ2-3, with a weak D call TRBD1 (6 bases). This CDR3 region has 15 residues. Trimming pared 2 bases from V and 2 bases from J, leaving 12 bases between. Germline-derived CDR1 and CDR2 are SGHNT and YYREEE (reference sequence). The whole variable domain, filled in from reference TRBV5-4 and TRBJ2-3, reads ETGVTQSPTHLIKTRGQQVTLRCSSQSGHNTVSWYQQALGQGPQFIFQYYREEENGRGNFPPRFSGLQFPNYSSELNVNALELDDSALYLCASSFGDRSTDTQYFGPGTRLTVL.

The chain combines TRBV9 with TRBJ1-2; D is undetermined. The CDR3 has 12 residues. Per the germline V gene, CDR1 is SGDLS and CDR2 is YYNGEE. The V and J ends lost 4 bases and 7 bases respectively, with 11 bases between them. CDR3 nucleotides: TGTGCCAGCAGCCCGTTCAATGCTGGCTACACCTTC. Its protein is CASSPFNAGYTF. Together with reference TRBV9 and TRBJ1-2, the CDR3 gives the full variable domain: DSGVTQTPKHLITATGQRVTLRCSPRSGDLSVYWYQQSLDQGLQFLIQYYNGEERAKGNILERFSAQQFPDLHSELNLSSLELGDSALYFCASSPFNAGYTFGSGTRLTVV.

This clone was counted a single time. V gene TRBV6-6 combines with J gene TRBJ2-7, with TRBD2 as a possible D gene (5 bases). The CDR3 has 12 amino acids. The germline V gene encodes CDR1 MNHNY and CDR2 SVGAGI (reference sequence). V was trimmed by 5 bases and J by 6 bases, leaving 11 bases between them. The CDR3 spells CASSQSSIEQYF. DNA for the CDR3: TGTGCCAGCAGTCAGTCTAGCATCGAGCAGTACTTC.

V and J are TRBV29-1 and TRBJ2-6; no clear D. The CDR3 is made up of 14 amino acids. Germline CDR1 and CDR2: SQVTM and ANQGSEA. Trimming removed 4 bases at V and 1 base at J, with 8 bases between. The CDR3 nucleotides are TGCAGCGTTGTGGTCGGTTCTGGGGCCAACGTCCTGACTTTC. It codes for CSVVVGSGANVLTF.

This clone was observed at least ten times. This chain connects TRBV4-1 to TRBJ2-5; no reliable D call. Germline V gives CDR1 MGHRA, CDR2 YSYEKL. Trimming cost V 4 bases and J 0 bases, with 12 bases left between them. CDR3 length equals 15 residues. CDR3 coding DNA: TGCGCCAGCAGCCGTGCTCGAGAAAACCAAGAGACCCAGTACTTC. Translating it yields CASSRARENQETQYF.

This clone was observed a handful of times. This rearrangement joins TRBV4-3 to TRBJ1-1; TRBD1 is a possible D gene (5 bases). In germline, CDR1 is LGHNA, CDR2 YSLEER. The CDR3 runs to 15 residues. Trimming cost V 3 bases and J 1 base, with 12 bases left between them. CDR3 sequence: CASSHGDRTNTEAFF. Here the CDR3 DNA reads TGCGCCAGCAGCCATGGGGACCGTACGAACACTGAAGCTTTCTTT.

There are a few counts of this clone. V usage is TRBV6-1 and J usage is TRBJ1-4, with 8 bases identical to TRBD1. The germline CDR1 and CDR2 sequences are MNHNS and SASEGT. V lost 4 bases and J lost 6; bases outside the gene matches: 4. This CDR3 contains 14 residues. The CDR3 region is CASSGRQGYEKLFF. The DNA for the CDR3 is TGTGCCAGCAGTGGAAGACAGGGGTATGAAAAACTGTTTTTT.

The rearrangement links TRBV2 to TRBJ2-7; D gene ambiguous. The germline CDR1 and CDR2 sequences are SNHLY and FYNNEI. Trimming pared 8 bases from V and 3 bases from J, leaving 5 bases between. The CDR3 has 10 amino acids. CDR3 sequence reads: CASGDYEQYF. CDR3 DNA sequence: TGTGCCAGCGGGGACTACGAGCAGTACTTC. The full variable domain, completed using reference TRBV2 and TRBJ2-7, is EPEVTQTPSHQVTQMGQEVILRCVPISNHLYFYWYRQILGQKVEFLVSFYNNEISEKSEIFDDQFSVERPDGSNFTLKIRSTKLEDSAMYFCASGDYEQYFGPGTRLTVT.